These 15 T cell receptor beta chains share one sample of origin, sequenced in a study of CD8 T cells in Susac syndrome. The RNA, about 0.45 to 1 ug, was put through reverse transcription using random hexamers. TCRdb processed the immunoSEQ multiplex PCR reads anew with MiXCR; each CDR3 protein has one entry. Of about 300,000 distinct CDR3 sequences in the sample, roughly 85% were seen once. The sample comprised CD8+ T cells from PBMCs. The source of these receptors is a human donor with multiple sclerosis.

This chain joins TRBV7-8 and TRBJ2-7, with 10 bases fitting TRBD2. The CDR3 is made up of 16 amino acids. V lost 1 base to trimming and J lost 4 bases; unmatched junction nucleotides: 7. Per germline, CDR1 SGHVS and CDR2 FQNEAQ. DNA for the CDR3: TGTGCCAGCAGCTTAGTCGTAGCGGGAGGCTATTACGAGCAGTACTTC. Its protein is CASSLVVAGGYYEQYF.

About this clonotype itself: At one of its ends the junction is not consistent with the germline gene, which may arise from a read error. J is TRBJ2-2 and V is TRBV12-3 or TRBV12-4; 8 bases are a match to TRBD1. The CDR3 length is 15 residues. The CDR3 coding sequence is TGTGCCAGCAGTATGACAGGGGCCTACACCGAGGAGCTGTTTTTT. It is translated as CASSMTGAYTEELFF.

The chain has TRBV2 and TRBJ1-2, with D tentatively TRBD1 (5 bases). This CDR3 has 16 residues. Germline lookup yields CDR1 SNHLY and CDR2 FYNNEI. V was pared by 2 bases and J by 3 bases, with 16 bases between. CDR3 sequence (DNA): TGTGCCAGCAGTGAATCCGGGGGGTTTATCGACTATGGCTACACCTTC. Translated, it gives CASSESGGFIDYGYTF.

V is TRBV6-5 and J is TRBJ2-1; no reliable D call. The V gene lost 2 bases and the J gene lost 7 bases, with 15 bases spanning the gap. This CDR3 is 15 amino acids long. The V gene's germline CDR1 is MNHEY and CDR2 SVGAGI. The CDR3, as DNA: TGTGCCAGCAGTTACGGCGACGACCCTGGGAATGAGCAGTTCTTC. Amino acids: CASSYGDDPGNEQFF.

The rearrangement uses TRBV7-2 and TRBJ2-1; 9 positions agree with TRBD2. Germline V gene sequence: CDR1 SGHTA, CDR2 FQGNSA. This CDR3 contains 15 residues. V lost 4 bases, J lost 7 bases, and 8 bases stayed unmatched. The DNA for the CDR3 is TGTGCCAGCAGCTCTCTAGCGGGGTTGGGGAATGAGCAGTTCTTC. Residues: CASSSLAGLGNEQFF.

The J gene is TRBJ1-1, the V gene TRBV6-5; no firm D call. V lost 5 bases to trimming and J lost 0 bases, with 13 bases between them. The CDR3 has 15 amino acids. Germline V gene data show CDR1 as MNHEY and CDR2 as SVGAGI. CDR3 DNA: TGTGCCAGCAGTCCAAACTCGGGCCTGAACACTGAAGCTTTCTTT. It translates to CASSPNSGLNTEAFF.

The chain joins TRBV20-1 to TRBJ1-1; 8 nucleotides line up with TRBD1. The V gene's germline CDR1 is DFQATT and CDR2 SNEGSKA (reference sequence). With V trimmed by 3 bases and J by 4 bases, 13 bases remained unmatched. The CDR3 loop spans 16 amino acids. The CDR3 DNA reads TGCAGTGCTAGTGATCCAGGGGGCGAATCGGTCACTGAAGCTTTCTTT. Its translation: CSASDPGGESVTEAFF.

This clonotype has a single count. The rearrangement joins TRBV6-1 to TRBJ1-4, with no clear D. CDR1 and CDR2 (germline): MNHNS, SASEGT. The CDR3 sequence is 16 residues long. The germline V and J ends were trimmed by 1 base and 8 bases, with 17 bases remaining between them. This CDR3 is CASSEESQEGGEKLFF. In DNA, the CDR3 is TGTGCCAGCAGTGAAGAATCCCAGGAGGGAGGGGAAAAACTGTTTTTT.

The chain couples TRBV27 to TRBJ2-3, with D unresolved. The CDR3 is 10 amino acids. Trimming removed 8 bases from V and 6 bases from J, with 6 bases in between. CDR1 and CDR2 from the germline V gene are MNHEY and SMNVEV (reference sequence). The CDR3: CASGWDTQYF. Here the CDR3 DNA reads TGTGCCAGCGGATGGGATACGCAGTATTTT.

The chain carries TRBV6-5 and TRBJ1-1; 7 bases fit TRBD1. The trim removed 2 bases at V and 5 bases at J, leaving 11 bases unmatched. The CDR3 length is 16 residues. Germline-derived CDR1 and CDR2 are MNHEY and SVGAGI. CDR3 amino acids: CASSYPTGLGMTEAFF. DNA of the CDR3: TGTGCCAGCAGTTACCCGACAGGGCTGGGGATGACTGAAGCTTTCTTT.

The gene calls are TRBV7-9 and TRBJ2-7; 8 bases align to TRBD2. The CDR3 sequence is 11 residues long. Germline-derived CDR1 and CDR2 are SEHNR and FQNEAQ (reference sequence). V trimming: 7 bases; J trimming: 11 bases; junction bases outside the gene matches: 7. In DNA form, the CDR3 reads TGTGCCAGCATCAAAGCGGGGGCCGAGTACTTC. It codes for CASIKAGAEYF.

This clonotype appeared once. The genes are TRBV6-4 and TRBJ2-2, with 11 bases aligning to TRBD1. V lost 5 bases to trimming and J lost 5 bases; unmatched junction nucleotides: 4. Germline values: CDR1 MRHNA, CDR2 SNTAGT. The CDR3 totals 15 residues. This CDR3 is CASSIGQGATGELFF. In DNA form, the CDR3 reads TGTGCCAGCAGTATCGGACAGGGGGCTACCGGGGAGCTGTTTTTT.

The rearrangement links TRBV4-3 to TRBJ2-1; 8 bases are a match to TRBD2. CDR1 is LGHNA and CDR2 is YSLEER in the germline V gene. The length of the CDR3 is 18 residues. The ends lost 1 base at V and 5 bases at J; junction bases unmatched: 13. CDR3 sequence: CASSQGPETETSDNEQFF. DNA of the CDR3: TGCGCCAGCAGCCAAGGGCCAGAAACCGAGACTAGCGACAATGAGCAGTTCTTC.

The chain combines TRBV20-1 with TRBJ2-3; 13 nucleotides align to TRBD2. Germline V gene lookup returns CDR1 DFQATT and CDR2 SNEGSKA (reference sequence). This CDR3 region has 15 residues. V trimming: 5 bases; J trimming: 3 bases; junction bases outside the gene matches: 5. The CDR3 loop reads CSASGLAGATDTQYF. In nucleotides, the CDR3 is TGCAGTGCTTCAGGACTAGCGGGAGCAACAGATACGCAGTATTTT.

The chain joins TRBV27 to TRBJ1-1, with D uncertain. There are 14 residues in the CDR3. Germline-derived CDR1 and CDR2 are MNHEY and SMNVEV (reference sequence). Trimming took 4 bases from V and 4 from J, leaving 13 bases between them. CDR3 DNA: TGTGCCAGCAGTTCCGGGGAAAGGAGCACTGAAGCTTTCTTT. It is translated as CASSSGERSTEAFF.